This T cell receptor (beta chain) was obtained from a study of brain T cells in children with intractable seizures. Study-wide results and limits: HCMV serostatus was not known, and viral specificity came from CDR3 similarity only. Clones missing pre-surgery may reflect undersampling of that blood sample.

Generated by immunoSEQ multiplex PCR, the TCRdb table keeps only in-frame clones and is missing some. The top ten clones hold approximately 5% of a sample with under 400,000 clones, more than 85% of them seen once. The time point: blood from clinic visit 5 months post-surgery; TSC patient then seizure free. Sequencing was limited to surgery cases with top T cell transcript signatures in brain tissue. Germline V gene data show CDR1 as MDHEN and CDR2 as SYDVKM. The J segment lost 2 bases and the V segment lost 6 bases, leaving 12 bases of the junction unmatched. The CDR3 length is 17 residues. On this clone: Its specificity is unknown.

This TCR derives from a boy less than two years old with tuberous sclerosis and intractable seizures. The chain uses TRBV28 and TRBJ2-2, with 7 bases fitting TRBD2. The sequenced sample was peripheral blood, obtained 4 to 5 months after surgery. CDR3 sequence (DNA): TGTGCCAGCAGCAACCTAGGGGCGGGAGTTAACACCGGGGAGCTGTTTTTT. It yields the protein CASSNLGAGVNTGELFF.